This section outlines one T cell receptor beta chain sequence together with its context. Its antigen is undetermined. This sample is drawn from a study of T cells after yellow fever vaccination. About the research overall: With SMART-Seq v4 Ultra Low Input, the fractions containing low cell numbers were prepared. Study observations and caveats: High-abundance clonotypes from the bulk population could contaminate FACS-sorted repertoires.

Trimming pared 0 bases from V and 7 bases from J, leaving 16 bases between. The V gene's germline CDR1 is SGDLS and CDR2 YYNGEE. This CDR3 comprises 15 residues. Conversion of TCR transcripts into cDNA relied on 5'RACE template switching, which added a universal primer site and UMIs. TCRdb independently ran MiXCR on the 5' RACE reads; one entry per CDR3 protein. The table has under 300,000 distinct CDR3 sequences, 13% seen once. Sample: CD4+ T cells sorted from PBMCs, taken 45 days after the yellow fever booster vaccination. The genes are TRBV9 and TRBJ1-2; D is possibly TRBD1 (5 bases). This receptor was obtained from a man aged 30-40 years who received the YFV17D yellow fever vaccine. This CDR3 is CASSVDVGGTGGYTF. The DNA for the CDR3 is TGTGCCAGCAGCGTAGACGTCGGGGGAACCGGTGGCTACACCTTC.